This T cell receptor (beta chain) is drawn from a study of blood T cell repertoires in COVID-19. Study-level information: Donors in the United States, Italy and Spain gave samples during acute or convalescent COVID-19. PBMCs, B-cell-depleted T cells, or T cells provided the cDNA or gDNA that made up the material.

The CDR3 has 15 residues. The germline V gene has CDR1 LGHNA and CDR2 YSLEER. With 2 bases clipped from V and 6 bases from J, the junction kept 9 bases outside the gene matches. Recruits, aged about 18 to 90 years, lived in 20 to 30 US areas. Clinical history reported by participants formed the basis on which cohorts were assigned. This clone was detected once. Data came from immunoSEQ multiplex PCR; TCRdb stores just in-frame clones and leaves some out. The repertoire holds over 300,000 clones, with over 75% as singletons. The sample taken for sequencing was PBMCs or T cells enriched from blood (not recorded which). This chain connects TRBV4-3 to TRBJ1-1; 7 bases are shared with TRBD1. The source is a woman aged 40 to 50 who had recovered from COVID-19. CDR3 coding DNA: TGCGCCAGCAGCCAAAAAGTAGCGCAGGGGGCTGAAGCTTTCTTT. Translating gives CASSQKVAQGAEAFF.